The 2 T cell receptor beta chains given below trace back to one sample, sequenced in a study of cytomegalovirus exposure and HLA in healthy donors (dated by TCRdb to the late 2010s). The library was obtained by the immunoSEQ multiplex PCR assay. For the multiplex PCR, a mixture combining 60 forward primers for TCR Vbeta segments and 13 reverse primers for TCR Jbeta segments was used. TCRdb stores this immuneACCESS table with in-frame sequences only. Part of the clones is absent; in the studies checked, under half of the shortfall reflects unresolved V genes, and no reason is known for the rest. This sample has about 190,000 clones in its table, and over 60% of those were observed once. Roughly 2.1% of the sample comes from the top ten. Sequenced: PBMCs. The receptors come from a woman in her twenties or thirties in good health and CMV-seropositive.

The gene calls are TRBV6-5 and TRBJ2-7; 8 positions match TRBD1. V trimming: 6 bases; J trimming: 11 bases; junction bases outside the gene matches: 9. CDR3 length: 12 amino acids. Germline values: CDR1 MNHEY, CDR2 SVGAGI. CDR3 residues: CASRPTTGEEYF. The CDR3 bases are TGTGCCAGCAGACCTACGACAGGGGAGGAGTACTTC.

The genes are TRBV5-1 and TRBJ1-1; weak D call: TRBD1 (5 bases). Germline V gene data show CDR1 as SGHRS and CDR2 as YFSETQ. This CDR3 is built from 11 residues. V gave up 9 bases and J gave up 8 bases, with 14 bases separating them. The CDR3 DNA sequence: TGCGCCACCATAGTGGGGGGAGAAGCTTTCTTT. Its protein is CATIVGGEAFF.